This is a list of T cell receptor beta chains from one sample in a study of cytomegalovirus exposure and HLA in healthy donors. Repertoires were generated with immunoSEQ multiplex PCR, while TCRdb's copy carries only in-frame clones and drops some. The top ten clones hold approximately 3.5% of a sample with more than 95,000 clones, around 65% of them seen once. What was sequenced was PBMCs. Every receptor here comes from a woman aged 45-65 years in good health and CMV-seronegative. Each CDR3 is given with its conserved first and last residue. The D gene is left open where the match is weak. Clone size is stated in some rows and not others, as once, few, many or a class when expanded.

V gene	J gene	D gene	CDR3 length	clone size	CDR3 DNA	CDR3 protein
TRBV10-2	TRBJ1-6	-	16	-	TGCGCCAGCAGTGAGTCGTCGGAGACCTATAATTCACCCCTCCACTTT	CASSESSETYNSPLHF
TRBV9	TRBJ2-2	-	13	-	TGTGCCAGCAGTGAACAAGACACCGGGGAGCTGTTTTTT	CASSEQDTGELFF
TRBV7-6	TRBJ2-3	TRBD2	20	once	TGTGCCAGCAGACTAACGCTTGATGGGGCGGCGGGGGAGCCCACAGATACGCAGTATTTT	CASRLTLDGAAGEPTDTQYF
TRBV6-5	TRBJ1-1	-	15	-	TGTGCCAGCAGAGGGGGGGGCATTTGGGGCACTGAAGCTTTCTTT	CASRGGGIWGTEAFF
TRBV2	TRBJ2-1	TRBD2	15	-	TGTGCCAGCTGTGCGGGAGAATCACTCTACAATGAGCAGTTCTTC	CASCAGESLYNEQFF
TRBV10-3	TRBJ2-3	TRBD2	16	-	TGTGCCATCAGTGAGTCTAGCGGGGCATACACAGATACGCAGTATTTT	CAISESSGAYTDTQYF
TRBV5-6	TRBJ2-1	-	14	-	TGTGCCAGCAGCTTAGGGTCAGGGTACAATGAGCAGTTCTTC	CASSLGSGYNEQFF
TRBV11-3	TRBJ2-4	TRBD1	13	-	TGTGCCAGCAGTTCGGGGACAGTAAACATTCAGTACTTC	CASSSGTVNIQYF
TRBV10-3	TRBJ2-1	TRBD2	14	-	TGTGCCATCAGGCCGGGACTAGCGGGATTTGAGCAGTTCTTC	CAIRPGLAGFEQFF
TRBV5-4	TRBJ1-4	TRBD1	16	-	TGTGCCAGCAGCTTGGGTGGACAGGGGCCTAATGAAAAACTGTTTTTT	CASSLGGQGPNEKLFF
TRBV27	TRBJ1-5	TRBD1	14	-	TGTGCCAGCAGTTTAGACAGGGGGAATCAGCCCCAGCATTTT	CASSLDRGNQPQHF
TRBV15	TRBJ2-3	TRBD2	19	-	TGTGCCACCAGCAAACCCCCGGGACTAGCGGGGGCCCCGTCAGATACGCAGTATTTT	CATSKPPGLAGAPSDTQYF
TRBV5-8	TRBJ2-7	TRBD1	14	-	TGTGCCAGCACCACCGGGACAGGATCCTACGAGCAGTACTTC	CASTTGTGSYEQYF
TRBV19	TRBJ2-5	-	14	-	TGTGCCAGTAGTATAGAAAGCAATTCAGAGACCCAGTACTTC	CASSIESNSETQYF
TRBV7-9	TRBJ2-1	-	14	few	TGTGCCAGCAGCGAAGACAGGCCCTTGGATGAGCAGTTCTTC	CASSEDRPLDEQFF
TRBV6-6	TRBJ2-3	TRBD2	14	-	TGTGCCAGCAGTTTCGGGACTAGCTCAGATACGCAGTATTTT	CASSFGTSSDTQYF
TRBV6-1	TRBJ2-7	TRBD2	15	few	TGTGCCAGCAGTGAACTAGCGGGGGGGCCGGGCGAGCAGTACTTC	CASSELAGGPGEQYF
TRBV6-4	TRBJ2-5	TRBD2	13	few	TGTGCCAGCAGTGGCAGGGAGGGAGAGACCCAGTACTTC	CASSGREGETQYF
TRBV6-4	TRBJ2-3	-	14	-	TGTGCCAGCAGGAAACTACTAGGAGCGGATACGCAGTATTTT	CASRKLLGADTQYF
TRBV9	TRBJ2-3	TRBD2	15	-	TGTGCCAGCAGCGGTACTAGCGGGGGGGCAGATACGCAGTATTTT	CASSGTSGGADTQYF
TRBV18	TRBJ2-3	TRBD2	17	once	TGTGCCAGCTCACCACCCGGGACTAGCGGGACCTATGGGACGCAGTATTTT	CASSPPGTSGTYGTQYF
TRBV13	TRBJ2-7	TRBD2	16	-	TGTGCCAGCAGCAGGACTAGCGGGTTTTATTTCGACGAGCAGTACTTC	CASSRTSGFYFDEQYF
TRBV6-1	TRBJ2-7	-	15	few	TGTGCCAGCAGTGAACCTGGGAGGGGGACTTACGAGCAGTACTTC	CASSEPGRGTYEQYF
TRBV7-2	TRBJ2-7	TRBD2	15	few	TGTGCCAGCAGCCCCCGACTAAGCGGGGGCTACGAGCAGTACTTC	CASSPRLSGGYEQYF
TRBV5-1	TRBJ2-1	TRBD2	16	once	TGCGCCAGCAGCTTCCGTATACTAGCGGGATCCAATGAGCAGTTCTTC	CASSFRILAGSNEQFF
TRBV4-1	TRBJ2-7	-	16	-	TGCGCCAGCAGCCAAGGATCGGGGTCTAGAATACACGAGCAGTACTTC	CASSQGSGSRIHEQYF
TRBV10-3	TRBJ2-3	TRBD2	17	-	TGTGCCATCAGTGGAATAAACCGCGGGGGAGGCACAGATACGCAGTATTTT	CAISGINRGGGTDTQYF
TRBV4-2	TRBJ2-7	-	16	-	TGTGCCAGCAGCCAAGAGAAGGGGAAGTTTCCCTACGAGCAGTACTTC	CASSQEKGKFPYEQYF
TRBV19	TRBJ2-3	TRBD2	16	-	TGTGCCAGTAGTACTGAGAGCGGGGGGGCCGTAGATACGCAGTATTTT	CASSTESGGAVDTQYF
TRBV18	TRBJ2-2	TRBD2	16	-	TGTGCCAGCTCACCGAGGACTAGCGGGGAGAGCGGGGAGCTGTTTTTT	CASSPRTSGESGELFF
TRBV4-3	TRBJ1-5	-	15	-	TGCGCCAGCAGCCAAGAGGCCGGGGGGACCCAGCCCCAGCATTTT	CASSQEAGGTQPQHF
TRBV7-5	TRBJ2-3	-	15	-	TGTGTCAGAAGCCCCACTAGCGGGGGGGGCCATACGCAGTATTTT	CVRSPTSGGGHTQYF
TRBV9	TRBJ2-1	TRBD2	15	-	TGTGCCAGCAGCCCCAGTGGGGGGGCCTACAATGAGCAGTTCTTC	CASSPSGGAYNEQFF
TRBV9	TRBJ2-1	-	12	few	TGTGCCAGCGGTACTAGCTACAATGAGCAGTTCTTC	CASGTSYNEQFF
TRBV19	TRBJ1-2	-	13	few	TGTGCCAGTACCAACGACAGGACCTATGGCTACACCTTC	CASTNDRTYGYTF
TRBV2	TRBJ2-7	-	11	-	TGTGCCAGCAGTGGGCATTACGAGCAGTACTTC	CASSGHYEQYF
TRBV19	TRBJ2-5	-	11	-	TGTGCCAGTAGTTCGGAGGTGGCCCAGTACTTC	CASSSEVAQYF
TRBV6-4	TRBJ1-1	-	15	-	TGTGCCAGCAGTGTAGATGGGGGGATGAACACTGAAGCTTTCTTT	CASSVDGGMNTEAFF
TRBV7-9	TRBJ2-7	TRBD2	16	-	TGTGCCAGCAGCGGCCGACTAGCGGGGGACTCCTACGAGCAGTACTTC	CASSGRLAGDSYEQYF
TRBV10-3	TRBJ2-1	TRBD2	13	-	TGTGCCGTACGGGGGGGCGACTACAATGAGCAGTTCTTC	CAVRGGDYNEQFF
TRBV5-4	TRBJ2-1	TRBD1	15	few	TGTGCCAGCAGCAGCGGGACAGGGAACTACAATGAGCAGTTCTTC	CASSSGTGNYNEQFF
TRBV7-6	TRBJ2-1	-	14	-	TGTGCCAGCAGCTTAGCGGACTACTACAATGAGCAGTTCTTC	CASSLADYYNEQFF